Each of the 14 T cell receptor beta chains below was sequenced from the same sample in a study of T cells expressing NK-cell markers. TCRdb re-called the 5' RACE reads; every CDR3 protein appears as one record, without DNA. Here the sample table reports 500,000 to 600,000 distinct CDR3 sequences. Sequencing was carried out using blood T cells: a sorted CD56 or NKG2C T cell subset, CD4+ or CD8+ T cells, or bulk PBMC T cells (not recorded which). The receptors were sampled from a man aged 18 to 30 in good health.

The CDR3 sequence is CASSRGEGLNYEQYF. The chain combines TRBV5-1 with TRBJ2-7; TCRdb returns TRBD2, unconfirmable since there is no DNA. CDR3 size: 15 residues. Germline lookup yields CDR1 SGHRS and CDR2 YFSETQ.

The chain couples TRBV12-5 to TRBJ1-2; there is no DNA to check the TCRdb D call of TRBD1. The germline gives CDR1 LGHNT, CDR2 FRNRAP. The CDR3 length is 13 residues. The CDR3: CASGFDRDYGYTF.

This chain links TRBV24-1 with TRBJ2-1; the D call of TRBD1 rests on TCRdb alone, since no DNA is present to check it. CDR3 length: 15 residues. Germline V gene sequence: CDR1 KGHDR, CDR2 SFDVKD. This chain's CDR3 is CATSEPGPQTNEQFF.

CDR3 residues: CASSLASGPPYEQYF. This chain connects TRBV7-6 to TRBJ2-7; TCRdb reports TRBD2, a call that lacks DNA to check it against. CDR1 is SGHVS and CDR2 is FNYEAQ in the germline V gene. The CDR3 totals 15 residues.

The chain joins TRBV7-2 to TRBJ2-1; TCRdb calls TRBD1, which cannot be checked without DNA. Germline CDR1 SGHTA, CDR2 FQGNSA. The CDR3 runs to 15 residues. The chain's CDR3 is CASSSDRGANKEQFF.

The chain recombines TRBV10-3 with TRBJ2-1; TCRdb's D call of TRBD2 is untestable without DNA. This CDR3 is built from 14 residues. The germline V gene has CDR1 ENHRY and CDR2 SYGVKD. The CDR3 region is CAISESLAGEGQFF.

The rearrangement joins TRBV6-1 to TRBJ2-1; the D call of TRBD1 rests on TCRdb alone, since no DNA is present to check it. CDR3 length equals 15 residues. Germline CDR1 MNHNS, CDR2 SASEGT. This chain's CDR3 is CASSEGQAVYNEQFF.

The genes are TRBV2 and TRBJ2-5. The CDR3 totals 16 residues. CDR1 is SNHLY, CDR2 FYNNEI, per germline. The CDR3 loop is CASMLFMASVGETQYF.

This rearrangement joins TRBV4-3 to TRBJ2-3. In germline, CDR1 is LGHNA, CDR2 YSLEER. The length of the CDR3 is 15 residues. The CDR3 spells CASSQDLPRKNTQYF.

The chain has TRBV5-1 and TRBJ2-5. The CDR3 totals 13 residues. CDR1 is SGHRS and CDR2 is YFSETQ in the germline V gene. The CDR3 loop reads CASKDGSRETQYF. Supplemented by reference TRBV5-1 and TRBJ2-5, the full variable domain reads KAGVTQTPRYLIKTRGQQVTLSCSPISGHRSVSWYQQTPGQGLQFLFEYFSETQRNKGNFPGRFSGRQFSNSRSEMNVSTLELGDSALYLCASKDGSRETQYFGPGTRLLVL.

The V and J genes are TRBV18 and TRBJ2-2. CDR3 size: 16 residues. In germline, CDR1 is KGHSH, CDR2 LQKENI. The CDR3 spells CASSPFEALNTGELFF.

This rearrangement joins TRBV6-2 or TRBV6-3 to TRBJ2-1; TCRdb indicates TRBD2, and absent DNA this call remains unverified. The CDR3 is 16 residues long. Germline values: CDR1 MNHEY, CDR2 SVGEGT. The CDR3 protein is CASSYSAGVSPNEQFF.

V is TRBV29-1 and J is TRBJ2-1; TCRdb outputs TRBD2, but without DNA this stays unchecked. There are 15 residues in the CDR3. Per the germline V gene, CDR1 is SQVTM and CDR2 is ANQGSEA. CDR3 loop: CSVDPTRGKPNEQFF.

The CDR3: CASSLGGQGEKLFF. The chain couples TRBV7-2 to TRBJ1-4; TCRdb returns TRBD1, unconfirmable since there is no DNA. CDR1 and CDR2 (germline): SGHTA, FQGNSA. CDR3 length: 14 amino acids. The entire variable domain, with the rest obtained from reference TRBV7-2 and TRBJ1-4, is as follows: GAGVSQSPSNKVTEKGKDVELRCDPISGHTALYWYRQSLGQGLEFLIYFQGNSAPDKSGLPSDRFSAERTGGSVSTLTIQRTQQEDSAVYLCASSLGGQGEKLFFGSGTQLSVL.